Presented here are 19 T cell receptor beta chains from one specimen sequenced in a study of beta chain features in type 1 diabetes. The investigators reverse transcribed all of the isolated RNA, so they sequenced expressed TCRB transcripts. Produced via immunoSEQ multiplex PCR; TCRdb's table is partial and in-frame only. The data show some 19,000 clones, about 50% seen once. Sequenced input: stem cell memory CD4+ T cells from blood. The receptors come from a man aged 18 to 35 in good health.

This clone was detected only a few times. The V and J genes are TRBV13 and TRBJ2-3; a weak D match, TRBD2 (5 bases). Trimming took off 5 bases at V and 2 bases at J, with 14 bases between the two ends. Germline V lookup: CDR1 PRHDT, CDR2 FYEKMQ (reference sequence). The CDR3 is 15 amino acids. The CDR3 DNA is TGTGCCAGCAGCCCTGTACTAGGATTCACAGATACGCAGTATTTT. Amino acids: CASSPVLGFTDTQYF.

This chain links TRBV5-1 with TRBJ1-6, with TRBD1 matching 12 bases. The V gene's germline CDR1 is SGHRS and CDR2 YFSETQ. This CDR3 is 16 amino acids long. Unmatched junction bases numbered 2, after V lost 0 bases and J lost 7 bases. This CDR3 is CASSLGGTGGNSPLHF. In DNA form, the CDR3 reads TGCGCCAGCAGCTTGGGCGGGACAGGGGGCAATTCACCCCTCCACTTT.

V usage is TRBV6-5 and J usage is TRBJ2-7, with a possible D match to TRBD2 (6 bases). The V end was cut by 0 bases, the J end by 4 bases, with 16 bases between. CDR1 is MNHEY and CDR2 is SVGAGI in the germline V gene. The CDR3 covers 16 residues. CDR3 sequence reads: CASSYSSGLRSYEQYF. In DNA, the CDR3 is TGTGCCAGCAGTTACTCGAGCGGGCTTAGATCGTACGAGCAGTACTTC.

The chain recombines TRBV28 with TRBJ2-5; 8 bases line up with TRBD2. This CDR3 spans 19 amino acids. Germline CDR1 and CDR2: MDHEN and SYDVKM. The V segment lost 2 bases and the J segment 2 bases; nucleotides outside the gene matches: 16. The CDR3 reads CASSLGSGGFRASQETQYF. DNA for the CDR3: TGTGCCAGCAGTTTAGGATCGGGGGGGTTCAGAGCTTCACAAGAGACCCAGTACTTC.

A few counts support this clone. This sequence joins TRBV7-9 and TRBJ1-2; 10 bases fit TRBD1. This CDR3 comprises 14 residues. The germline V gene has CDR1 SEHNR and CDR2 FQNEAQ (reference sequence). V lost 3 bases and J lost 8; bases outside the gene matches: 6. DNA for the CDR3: TGTGCCAGCAGCTTCCAGACAGGGGGCGAGGGCTACACCTTC. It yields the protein CASSFQTGGEGYTF.

The CDR3 DNA sequence: TGTGCCAGCAGCTTAGTTTCTTACGAGCAGTACTTC. It specifies CASSLVSYEQYF. The chain links TRBV11-2 to TRBJ2-7; no clear D gene. Germline V gene lookup returns CDR1 SGHAT and CDR2 FQNNGV. V dropped 1 base and J dropped 4 bases, with 5 bases sitting between them. The CDR3 consists of 12 residues.

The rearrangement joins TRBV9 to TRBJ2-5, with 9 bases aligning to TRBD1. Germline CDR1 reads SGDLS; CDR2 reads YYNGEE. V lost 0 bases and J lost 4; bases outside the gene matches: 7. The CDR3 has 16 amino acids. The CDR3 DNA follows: TGTGCCAGCAGCGTAGTCGGAGGGACAGGGCGAGAGACCCAGTACTTC. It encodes CASSVVGGTGRETQYF.

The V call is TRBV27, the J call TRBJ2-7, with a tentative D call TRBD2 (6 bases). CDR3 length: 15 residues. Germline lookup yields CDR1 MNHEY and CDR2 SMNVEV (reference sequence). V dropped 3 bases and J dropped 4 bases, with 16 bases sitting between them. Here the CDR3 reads CASSLKGGLGYEQYF. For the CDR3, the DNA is TGTGCCAGCAGTTTGAAGGGAGGCCTTGGGTACGAGCAGTACTTC.

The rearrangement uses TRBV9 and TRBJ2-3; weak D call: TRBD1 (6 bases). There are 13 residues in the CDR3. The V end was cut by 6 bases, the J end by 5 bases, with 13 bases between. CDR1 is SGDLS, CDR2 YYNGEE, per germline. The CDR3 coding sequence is TGTGCCAGCACGGCAGGGGCGAAAGATACGCAGTATTTT. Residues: CASTAGAKDTQYF. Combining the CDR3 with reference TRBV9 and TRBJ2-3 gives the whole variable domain DSGVTQTPKHLITATGQRVTLRCSPRSGDLSVYWYQQSLDQGLQFLIQYYNGEERAKGNILERFSAQQFPDLHSELNLSSLELGDSALYFCASTAGAKDTQYFGPGTRLTVL.

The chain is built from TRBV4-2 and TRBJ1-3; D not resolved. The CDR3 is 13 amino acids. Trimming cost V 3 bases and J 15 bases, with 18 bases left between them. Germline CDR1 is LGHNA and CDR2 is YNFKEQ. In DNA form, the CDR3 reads TGTGCCAGCAGCCATTACCTGGTGGAGAGGGAATATTTT. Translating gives CASSHYLVEREYF.

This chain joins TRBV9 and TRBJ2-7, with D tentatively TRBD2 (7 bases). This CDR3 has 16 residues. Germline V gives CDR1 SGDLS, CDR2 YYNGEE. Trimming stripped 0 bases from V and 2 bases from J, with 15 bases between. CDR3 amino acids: CASSVEGGGSPYEQYF. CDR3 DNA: TGTGCCAGCAGCGTAGAGGGCGGGGGCTCTCCCTACGAGCAGTACTTC.

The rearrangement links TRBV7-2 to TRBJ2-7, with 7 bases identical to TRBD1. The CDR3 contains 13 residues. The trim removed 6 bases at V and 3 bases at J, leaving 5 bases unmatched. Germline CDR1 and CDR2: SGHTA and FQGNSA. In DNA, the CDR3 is TGTACCAGCAGTTATTCAGGGGGCTACGAGCAGTACTTC. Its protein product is CTSSYSGGYEQYF.

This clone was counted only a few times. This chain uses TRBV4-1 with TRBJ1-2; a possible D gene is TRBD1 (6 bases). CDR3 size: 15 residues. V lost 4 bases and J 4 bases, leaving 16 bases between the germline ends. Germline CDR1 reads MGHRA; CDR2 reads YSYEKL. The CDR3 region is CASSPLGGGAYGYTF. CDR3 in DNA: TGCGCCAGCAGCCCCCTCGGAGGGGGGGCCTATGGCTACACCTTC.

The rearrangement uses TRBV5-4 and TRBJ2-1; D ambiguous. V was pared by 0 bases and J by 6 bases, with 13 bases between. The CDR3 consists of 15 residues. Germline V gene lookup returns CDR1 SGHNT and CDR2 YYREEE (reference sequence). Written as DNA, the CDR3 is TGTGCCAGCAGCTTGGGCAGTCAGGCCAGCAATGAGCAGTTCTTC. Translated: CASSLGSQASNEQFF.

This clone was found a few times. The CDR3 here is CAWKEGASISQPQHF. The CDR3 DNA sequence: TGTGCCTGGAAAGAGGGGGCGTCTATTTCGCAGCCCCAGCATTTT. V gene TRBV30 combines with J gene TRBJ1-5; 7 bases are a match to TRBD1. The CDR3 covers 15 residues. CDR1 is GTSNPN and CDR2 is SVGIG in the germline V gene (reference sequence). Trimming took 4 bases from V and 7 from J; bases not matched to a gene: 13.

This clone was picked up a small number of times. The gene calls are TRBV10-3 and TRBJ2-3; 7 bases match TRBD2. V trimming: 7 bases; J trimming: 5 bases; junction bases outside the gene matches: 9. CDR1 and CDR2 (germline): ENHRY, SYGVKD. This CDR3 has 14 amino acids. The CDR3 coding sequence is TGTGCCATCACGGCGGGAGAGGTTGGAGATACGCAGTATTTT. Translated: CAITAGEVGDTQYF.

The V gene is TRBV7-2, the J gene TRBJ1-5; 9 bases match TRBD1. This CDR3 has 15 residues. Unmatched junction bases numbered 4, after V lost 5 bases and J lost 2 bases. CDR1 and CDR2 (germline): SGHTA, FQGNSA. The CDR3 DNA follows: TGTGCCAGCAGCCAGGGACAGGGCGGCAATCAGCCCCAGCATTTT. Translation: CASSQGQGGNQPQHF. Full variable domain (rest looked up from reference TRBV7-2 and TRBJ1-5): GAGVSQSPSNKVTEKGKDVELRCDPISGHTALYWYRQSLGQGLEFLIYFQGNSAPDKSGLPSDRFSAERTGGSVSTLTIQRTQQEDSAVYLCASSQGQGGNQPQHFGDGTRLSIL.

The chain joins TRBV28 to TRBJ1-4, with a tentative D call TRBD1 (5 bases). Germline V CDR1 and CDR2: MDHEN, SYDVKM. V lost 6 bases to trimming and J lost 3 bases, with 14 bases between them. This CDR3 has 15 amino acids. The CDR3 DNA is TGTGCCAGCAGCACTGCGGGACTGTCTAATGAAAAACTGTTTTTT. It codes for CASSTAGLSNEKLFF. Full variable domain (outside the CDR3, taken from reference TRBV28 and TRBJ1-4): DVKVTQSSRYLVKRTGEKVFLECVQDMDHENMFWYRQDPGLGLRLIYFSYDVKMKEKGDIPEGYSVSREKKERFSLILESASTNQTSMYLCASSTAGLSNEKLFFGSGTQLSVL.

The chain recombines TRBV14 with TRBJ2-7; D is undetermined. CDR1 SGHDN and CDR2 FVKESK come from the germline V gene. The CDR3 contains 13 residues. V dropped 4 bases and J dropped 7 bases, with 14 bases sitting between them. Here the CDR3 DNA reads TGTGCCAGCAGCCCGATGACCGACGGGGAGCAGTACTTC. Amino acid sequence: CASSPMTDGEQYF.